This TCR beta chain was retrieved from a study of cytomegalovirus exposure and HLA in healthy donors. The PCR ran on 60 Vbeta and 13 Jbeta primers. The table came from immunoSEQ multiplex PCR; TCRdb's copy has only in-frame clones and leaves some out. The sample shows 65,000 to 90,000 clones, approximately 78% of them seen only once. The CDR3 loop spans 16 amino acids. The V end lost 4 bases, the J end lost 0 bases, and 14 bases lay between the germline ends. Per the germline V gene, CDR1 is SGHRS and CDR2 is YFSETQ. V and J are TRBV5-1 and TRBJ2-1; the D gene is possibly TRBD1 (5 bases). The specimen was PBMCs. This clonotype was obtained from a man between 18 and 29 years old in good health and CMV-seronegative. The CDR3 spells CASSARTGNSYNEQFF. CDR3 bases: TGCGCCAGCAGCGCACGAACAGGAAACTCCTACAATGAGCAGTTCTTC.